This T cell receptor (beta chain) was captured in a study of cytomegalovirus exposure and HLA in healthy donors. Concerning this clone: What it binds is not known. The sample carries other DNA sequences with the same CDR3.

The CDR3 sequence is 12 residues long. Germline trimming cut 6 bases from V and 4 bases from J; bases unmatched to any gene: 5. The germline V gene encodes CDR1 SQVTM and CDR2 ANQGSEA. These donors counted as nominally healthy when sampled, but unrecorded immune exposures were likely. This PCR relied on a set of 60 Vbeta primers and 13 Jbeta primers. In the authors' methods: Some 80 million unique TCR beta chains, about 12 million shared, were counted in a later analysis. Assay used: immunoSEQ multiplex PCR; TCRdb lists only in-frame clones, some missing. D and trimming come from the DNA, and the V and J calls and clone size come from that table. Of 150,000 or so clones in the sample, 80% were seen once. General study results and limits: V- and J-gene trimming of TCR beta was linked (in a later analysis) to a missense DCLRE1C variant. Earlier analysis looked at TCR beta V segments, and most were productive about 87% or about 30% of the time.

The receptor's source is a woman aged 40-49 years in good health and CMV-seronegative. V usage is TRBV29-1 and J usage is TRBJ2-7, with 8 positions matching TRBD1. Sequenced material: PBMCs. The chain's CDR3 is CSVRQGAYEQYF. The DNA for the CDR3 is TGCAGCGTCCGGCAGGGGGCATACGAGCAGTACTTC.